The T cell receptor (beta chain) under discussion was sequenced for a study of cytotoxic CD8 clonotypes in ibrutinib-treated CLL. Study in general: Of a cohort that held around 10 relapsed/refractory and roughly 14 treatment-naive patients, roughly 18 were IGHV unmutated. Investigators reported some 25 partial and 2 complete responses; after median around 68 months, roughly 15 patients remained remitted and 12 progressed. The study's findings and limits: Sustained-remission patients were sampled at one set of times and progressing patients at different ones. Baseline levels were approached again at progression, after clonality had risen at ibrutinib response.

This table comes from immunoSEQ multiplex PCR, and its TCRdb copy is limited to in-frame clones, with some not included. Of around 50,000 clones in the sample, approximately 60% were seen once. This clone was detected only a few times. Its matching antigen is unknown. The V gene end was trimmed by 3 bases and the J gene end by 8 bases; junction bases not matched to a gene: 6. Germline CDR1 is KGHSH and CDR2 is LQKENI. CDR3 length equals 14 residues. V is TRBV18 and J is TRBJ2-1, with 8 bases fitting TRBD1. This sequence originates from a human donor with chronic lymphocytic leukemia. The sequencing used PBMCs, collected after 24 months of ibrutinib treatment. The CDR3 DNA reads as TGTGCCAGCTCACCCCAGGGGGCCCCATATGAGCAGTTCTTC. Protein product: CASSPQGAPYEQFF.